Listed below are T cell receptor beta chains from one sample, sequenced in a study of T cells in Graves' hyperthyroidism and ophthalmopathy. Each CDR3 protein is one row after TCRdb ran MiXCR on the multiplex PCR reads. The sample shows hundreds of thousands of distinct CDR3 sequences, 35% of them seen only once. The sequencing input was blood. The receptors come from a woman in her forties with Graves' hyperthyroidism. CDR3s include the opening cysteine and the closing phenylalanine or tryptophan. A D gene is named only where the DNA matches it firmly. A row's size may be missing; if present it is once, few, many or a size class.

j_call v_call clone_size d_call cdr3_aa cdr3_nt
TRBJ1-2 TRBV10-3 many - CAIDGNYGYTF TGTGCCATAGACGGGAACTATGGCTACACCTTC
TRBJ2-5 TRBV9 few - CASSVAEGGWETQYF TGTGCCAGCAGCGTAGCTGAGGGGGGCTGGGAGACCCAGTACTTC
TRBJ2-7 TRBV7-2 - TRBD2 CASSHGGGLAGGRHSEQYF TGTGCCAGCAGCCATGGTGGGGGACTAGCGGGAGGCCGCCACTCCGAGCAGTACTTC
TRBJ1-4 TRBV6-5 - - CASSAWTEANEKLFF TGTGCCAGCAGTGCCTGGACAGAAGCTAATGAAAAACTGTTTTTT
TRBJ1-6 TRBV7-9 many - CASSPVGRNNSPLHF TGTGCCAGCAGCCCCGTGGGCAGGAACAATTCACCCCTCCACTTT
TRBJ1-4 TRBV6-1 - TRBD1 CASRSRQGTNEKLFF TGTGCCAGCAGATCCCGACAGGGGACTAATGAAAAACTGTTTTTT
TRBJ2-5 TRBV11-2 - TRBD2 CASSLVPPAGGVGETQYF TGTGCCAGCAGCTTAGTACCGCCCGCGGGGGGCGTAGGGGAGACCCAGTACTTC
TRBJ2-2 TRBV7-9 few - CASSPSTKNTGELFF TGTGCCAGCAGCCCGTCGACAAAGAACACCGGGGAGCTGTTTTTT
TRBJ2-6 TRBV7-9 few - CASSQGHRYSGANVLTF TGCGCCAGCAGCCAAGGCCACAGATACTCTGGGGCCAACGTCCTGACTTTC
TRBJ1-1 TRBV15 many - CATSRAEGEAFF TGTGCCACCAGCAGAGCCGAGGGGGAAGCTTTCTTT
TRBJ1-5 TRBV2 many - CASTDPQLSNQPQHF TGTGCCAGCACCGACCCCCAGCTTAGCAATCAGCCCCAGCATTTT
TRBJ1-2 TRBV29-1 - - CSSSAGHYGYTF TGCAGCAGTTCCGCAGGGCACTATGGCTACACCTTC
TRBJ1-5 TRBV15 - - CATSRGQGNQPQHF TGTGCCACCAGCAGGGGGCAGGGCAATCAGCCCCAGCATTTT
TRBJ1-1 TRBV7-7 - - CARDPATIAEAFF TGTGCTAGAGATCCAGCGACAATTGCTGAAGCTTTCTTT
TRBJ1-2 TRBV11-2 many - CASSLVQQNYGYTF TGTGCCAGCAGCTTAGTACAGCAAAACTATGGCTACACCTTC
TRBJ2-1 TRBV7-9 - TRBD2 CASTGRVTYNEQFF TGTGCCAGTACCGGGAGGGTGACCTACAATGAGCAGTTCTTC
TRBJ1-5 TRBV12-3/TRBV12-4 many TRBD1 CASSRGEQPQHF TGTGCCAGCAGCAGGGGGGAGCAGCCCCAGCATTTT
TRBJ1-2 TRBV4-1 - - CASSQPFHRRGYTF TGCGCCAGCAGCCAGCCTTTCCACCGACGTGGCTACACCTTC
TRBJ1-2 TRBV11-2 few - CASSPAGSYNYGYTF TGTGCCAGCAGCCCGGCAGGTTCCTACAACTATGGCTACACCTTC
TRBJ2-7 TRBV10-3 many - CAISESAVSYEQYF TGTGCCATCAGTGAATCAGCGGTTTCCTACGAGCAGTACTTC